The T cell receptor (beta chain) under discussion was sequenced for a study of T-cell memory formation after mild COVID-19. TCRdb reprocessed the 5' RACE reads via MiXCR and lists one record per CDR3 protein. The repertoire has 450,000 to 650,000 distinct CDR3 sequences, around 17% of them found once; the top ten carry approximately 12%. V was clipped by 5 bases and J by 7 bases, with 12 bases between them. Germline V gene lookup returns CDR1 LGHDT and CDR2 YNNKEL (reference sequence). This CDR3 is built from 12 residues. Specimen: PBMCs or a T cell subset sorted from them (not recorded which). The clonotype comes from an adult woman who had mild COVID-19 (a few samples of this study predate the infection). Cell type and time point are not known. V usage is TRBV3-1 and J usage is TRBJ2-7, with D unclear. CDR3 in amino acids: CASSSPVPEQYF. Here the CDR3 DNA reads TGTGCCAGCAGCTCCCCCGTCCCAGAGCAGTACTTC.